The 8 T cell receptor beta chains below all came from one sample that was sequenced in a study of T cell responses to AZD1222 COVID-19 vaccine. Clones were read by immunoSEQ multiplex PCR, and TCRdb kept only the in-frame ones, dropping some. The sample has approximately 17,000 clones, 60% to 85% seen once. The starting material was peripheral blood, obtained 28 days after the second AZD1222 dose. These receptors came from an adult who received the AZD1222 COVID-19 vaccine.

CDR3 coding DNA: TGTGCCAGCAGATCCGTCCGGGGTAGAGACACTGAAGCTTTCTTT. Protein product: CASRSVRGRDTEAFF. The chain is built from TRBV28 and TRBJ1-1; D gene unclear. The V and J ends lost 6 bases and 3 bases respectively, with 17 bases between them. From germline, CDR1 is MDHEN and CDR2 SYDVKM. This CDR3 comprises 15 residues.

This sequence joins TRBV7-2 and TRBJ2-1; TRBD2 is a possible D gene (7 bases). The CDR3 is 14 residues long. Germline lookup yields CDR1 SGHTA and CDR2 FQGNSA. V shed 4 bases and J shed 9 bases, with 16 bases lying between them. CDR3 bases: TGTGCCAGCAGCTCTCCCCCGGGGGGCCTTGAGCAGTTCTTC. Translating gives CASSSPPGGLEQFF.

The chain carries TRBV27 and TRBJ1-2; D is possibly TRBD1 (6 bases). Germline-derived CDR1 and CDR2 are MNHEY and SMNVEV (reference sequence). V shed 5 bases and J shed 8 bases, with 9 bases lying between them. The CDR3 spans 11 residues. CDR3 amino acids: CASSTGLGYTF. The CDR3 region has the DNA TGTGCCAGCAGTACAGGGCTGGGCTACACCTTC.

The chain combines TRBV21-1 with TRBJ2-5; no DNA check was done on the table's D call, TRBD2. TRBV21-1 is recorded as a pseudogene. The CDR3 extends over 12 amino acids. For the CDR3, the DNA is TGTGCCGGTCTCCGGTACCAAGAGACCCAGTACTTC. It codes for CAGLRYQETQYF.

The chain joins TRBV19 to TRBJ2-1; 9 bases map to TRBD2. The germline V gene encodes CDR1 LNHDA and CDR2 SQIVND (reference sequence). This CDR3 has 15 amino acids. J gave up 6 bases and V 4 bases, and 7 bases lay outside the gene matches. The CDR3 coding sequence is TGTGCCAGTAGTACCGGCGGGGGGGCCATCAATGAGCAGTTCTTC. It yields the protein CASSTGGGAINEQFF.

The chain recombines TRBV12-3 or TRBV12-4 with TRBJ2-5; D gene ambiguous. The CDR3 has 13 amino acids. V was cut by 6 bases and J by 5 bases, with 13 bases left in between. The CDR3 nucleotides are TGTGCCAGCAGGTCCTTCCTCTTTGAGACCCAGTACTTC. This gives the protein CASRSFLFETQYF.

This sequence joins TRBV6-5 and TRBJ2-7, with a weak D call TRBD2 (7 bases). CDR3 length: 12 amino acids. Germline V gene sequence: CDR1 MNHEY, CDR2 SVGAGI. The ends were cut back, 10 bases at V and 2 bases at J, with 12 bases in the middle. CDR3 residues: CATQGGPYEQYF. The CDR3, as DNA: TGTGCCACACAGGGAGGGCCCTACGAGCAGTACTTC.

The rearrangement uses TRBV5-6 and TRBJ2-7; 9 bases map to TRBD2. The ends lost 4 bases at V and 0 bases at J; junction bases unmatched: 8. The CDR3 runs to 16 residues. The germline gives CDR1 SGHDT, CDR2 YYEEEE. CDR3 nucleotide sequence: TGTGCCAGCAGCCTGGACCTAGCGGGGAGCTCCTACGAGCAGTACTTC. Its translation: CASSLDLAGSSYEQYF. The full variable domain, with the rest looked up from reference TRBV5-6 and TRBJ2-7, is DAGVTQSPTHLIKTRGQQVTLRCSPKSGHDTVSWYQQALGQGPQFIFQYYEEEERQRGNFPDRFSGHQFPNYSSELNVNALLLGDSALYLCASSLDLAGSSYEQYFGPGTRLTVT.